These 17 T cell receptor beta chains came from one sample sequenced in a study of T cells in Graves' hyperthyroidism and ophthalmopathy. Amplified TCR beta CDR3 regions derived from RNA transcripts. The HTBI primer set drove a first-round RT-PCR of the TCR CDR3. Via MiXCR, TCRdb re-called the multiplex PCR reads, giving one row per CDR3 protein. The sample has some 300,000 distinct CDR3 sequences, approximately 14% seen once. The sequencing input was blood. These TCRs come from a woman in her 40s with Graves' hyperthyroidism.

This clonotype occurred many times. Written as DNA, the CDR3 is TGCAGTGCTAGGGGCCCTGGGGCTAGCGGGAGGGATACGCAGTATTTT. Its translation is CSARGPGASGRDTQYF. This chain joins TRBV20-1 and TRBJ2-3, with 11 bases lining up with TRBD2. The CDR3 spans 16 residues. CDR1 DFQATT and CDR2 SNEGSKA come from the germline V gene (reference sequence). Germline trimming cut 3 bases from V and 6 bases from J; bases unmatched to any gene: 11.

At least ten counts were recorded for this clonotype. The chain uses TRBV7-8 and TRBJ1-5; D is possibly TRBD1 (5 bases). V dropped 5 bases and J dropped 0 bases, with 17 bases sitting between them. This CDR3 contains 17 residues. Germline V CDR1 and CDR2: SGHVS, FQNEAQ. This chain's CDR3 is CASSPRRGPYSNQPQHF. The CDR3 bases are TGTGCCAGCAGCCCAAGACGGGGCCCGTATAGCAATCAGCCCCAGCATTTT.

V gene TRBV2 combines with J gene TRBJ2-1, with 14 bases fitting TRBD2. The CDR3 sequence is 16 residues long. Trimming cost V 4 bases and J 6 bases; bases outside gene matches: 5. Germline V gene lookup returns CDR1 SNHLY and CDR2 FYNNEI. The CDR3 sequence is CASSAAGLAGVNEQFF. CDR3 bases: TGTGCCAGCAGTGCTGCGGGACTAGCGGGAGTCAATGAGCAGTTCTTC.

This clonotype showed up many times. The junction departs from germline at one end; a sequencing error may be responsible. The V gene is TRBV7-7, the J gene TRBJ2-2; 9 bases map to TRBD2. CDR3 length equals 16 residues. Germline assignment: CDR1 SSHAT and CDR2 FNYEAQ (reference sequence). CDR3 residues: CASSLAAGGPGGELFF. The CDR3 DNA reads as TGTGCTAGCAGCTTAGCGGCGGGAGGGCCCGGCGGGGAGCTGTTTTTT.

Many counts were recorded for this clonotype. The chain is built from TRBV7-9 and TRBJ2-3; 7 bases fit TRBD2. This CDR3 has 14 amino acids. V gave up 5 bases and J gave up 2 bases; unmatched junction bases: 4. CDR1 and CDR2 (germline): SEHNR, FQNEAQ (reference sequence). CDR3 region: CASSREGYTDTQYF. The CDR3 coding sequence is TGTGCCAGCAGCAGGGAGGGATACACAGATACGCAGTATTTT.

V is TRBV2 and J is TRBJ2-5, with 7 bases lining up with TRBD1. The germline V gene encodes CDR1 SNHLY and CDR2 FYNNEI. The ends lost 1 base at V and 5 bases at J; junction bases unmatched: 7. CDR3 length equals 15 residues. CDR3 loop: CASSEEGARLETQYF. As DNA, the CDR3 is TGTGCCAGCAGTGAAGAGGGGGCGCGTCTTGAGACCCAGTACTTC.

This clonotype appeared many times. This chain connects TRBV6-1 to TRBJ1-5; the D gene is possibly TRBD1 (6 bases). The CDR3 contains 16 residues. Germline CDR1 and CDR2: MNHNS and SASEGT. V was trimmed by 6 bases and J by 4 bases, leaving 19 bases between them. The CDR3 DNA is TGTGCCAGCAGGCCCTTACAGGGTTGGGAGAATCAGCCCCAGCATTTT. It translates to CASRPLQGWENQPQHF.

In the case of this clonotype: This may be a read error: a much more frequent sequence differs by one nucleotide. V and J are TRBV27 and TRBJ1-5; 10 bases align to TRBD1. Per the germline V gene, CDR1 is MNHEY and CDR2 is SMNVEV (reference sequence). The CDR3 loop spans 15 amino acids. The CDR3 bases are TGTGCCAGCAGGCCATCGACAGGGGGCGTTCAGCCCCTGCATTTT. Translated: CASRPSTGGVQPLHF.

This clonotype was detected a few times. This chain uses TRBV20-1 with TRBJ2-3; 7 nucleotides align to TRBD2. This CDR3 has 14 amino acids. The J segment lost 6 bases and the V segment lost 6 bases, leaving 12 bases of the junction unmatched. Germline CDR1 is DFQATT and CDR2 is SNEGSKA (reference sequence). The CDR3 DNA is TGCAGTGCACCCGGAGGCGGGAGAGAGGATACGCAGTATTTT. It is translated as CSAPGGGREDTQYF.

Ten or more counts support this clonotype. The rearrangement links TRBV20-1 to TRBJ2-1, with D possibly matching TRBD2 (5 bases). The CDR3 has 12 amino acids. Germline lookup yields CDR1 DFQATT and CDR2 SNEGSKA (reference sequence). V lost 5 bases and J lost 7, with 12 bases in between. CDR3 coding DNA: TGCAGTGCTTCCCGGACTGCTAATGAGCAGTTCTTC. Translated: CSASRTANEQFF.

This clonotype was seen repeatedly, ten times or more. The chain recombines TRBV28 with TRBJ1-2; D unresolved. Germline values: CDR1 MDHEN, CDR2 SYDVKM. The V and J ends lost 2 bases and 4 bases respectively, with 8 bases between them. CDR3 length equals 13 residues. The CDR3 sequence is CASSLGGAYGYTF. CDR3 sequence (DNA): TGTGCCAGCAGTTTAGGCGGAGCCTATGGCTACACCTTC.

This chain uses TRBV7-2 with TRBJ2-7, with D hard to call. Trimming removed 1 base at V and 0 bases at J, with 16 bases between. The CDR3 extends over 17 amino acids. Germline V gene data show CDR1 as SGHTA and CDR2 as FQGNSA. The CDR3 loop reads CASSLGFGGRSSYEQYF. The CDR3 DNA reads TGTGCCAGCAGCTTAGGGTTTGGCGGTCGGAGCTCCTACGAGCAGTACTTC.

This clonotype was counted many times. The CDR3 DNA is TGTGCCAGCAGCTTTACTAGCGCATCCTACGAGCAGTACTTC. Protein product: CASSFTSASYEQYF. The genes are TRBV7-9 and TRBJ2-7; 7 bases fit TRBD2. Germline V lookup: CDR1 SEHNR, CDR2 FQNEAQ (reference sequence). Trimming removed 3 bases from V and 1 base from J; junction bases left unmatched: 3. The CDR3 length is 14 residues.

This clonotype was observed many times. The gene calls are TRBV3-1 and TRBJ2-7; D remains unclear. V was pared by 0 bases and J by 6 bases, with 6 bases between. The CDR3 runs 12 residues. Germline V gene data show CDR1 as LGHDT and CDR2 as YNNKEL (reference sequence). The chain's CDR3 is CASSQESSEQYF. In DNA, the CDR3 is TGTGCCAGCAGCCAAGAATCCAGCGAGCAGTACTTC.

This clonotype was found many times. This chain links TRBV3-1 with TRBJ2-7; D is undetermined. The CDR3 covers 12 residues. Germline CDR1 is LGHDT and CDR2 is YNNKEL (reference sequence). The V and J ends lost 0 bases and 5 bases respectively, with 5 bases between them. DNA for the CDR3: TGTGCCAGCAGCCAAGATACGGACGAGCAGTACTTC. It specifies CASSQDTDEQYF.

This clonotype was picked up many times. The chain uses TRBV9 and TRBJ1-2; D gene ambiguous. Per germline, CDR1 SGDLS and CDR2 YYNGEE. The CDR3 has 12 amino acids. V lost 4 bases and J 7 bases, leaving 11 bases between the germline ends. The CDR3 DNA reads TGTGCCAGCAGCACGGGGTCTGGTGGCTACACCTTC. This translates into CASSTGSGGYTF. Supplemented by reference TRBV9 and TRBJ1-2, the full variable domain reads DSGVTQTPKHLITATGQRVTLRCSPRSGDLSVYWYQQSLDQGLQFLIQYYNGEERAKGNILERFSAQQFPDLHSELNLSSLELGDSALYFCASSTGSGGYTFGSGTRLTVV.

This clonotype occurred many times. This chain links TRBV20-1 with TRBJ1-5; D unclear. The CDR3 length is 12 residues. Germline loops: CDR1 DFQATT, CDR2 SNEGSKA (reference sequence). With 3 bases removed from V and 0 bases from J, the gap between germline ends came to 3 bases. The CDR3 DNA follows: TGCAGTGCTAGCCATAGCAATCAGCCCCAGCATTTT. This gives the protein CSASHSNQPQHF.